The 23 T cell receptor beta chains below all came from one sample that was sequenced in a study of long-term antiretroviral therapy in people with HIV (dated 2022 in TCRdb). The immunoSEQ hsTCRB v3.0 assay was used at survey level resolution to sequence the TRB variable region. Held by TCRdb, this immuneACCESS table contains in-frame sequences only and omits some clones. Under half of the omission traces to an unresolved V gene where checked; the cause of the rest is unknown. A total of tens of thousands of clones appear in this sample, approximately 80% of them only once. The ten largest clonotypes hold roughly a tenth of the sample. Sequencing was performed on unsorted PBMCs, taken 2.7 to 2.9 years after starting antiretroviral therapy. The source of these receptors is a man aged 30-40 years with HIV.

This chain joins TRBV27 and TRBJ2-7; 10 nucleotides align to TRBD1. The CDR3 extends over 15 amino acids. Trimming took 7 bases from V and 2 from J; bases not matched to a gene: 8. Germline V gene sequence: CDR1 MNHEY, CDR2 SMNVEV (reference sequence). The CDR3 loop reads CASNPAGTGAYEQYF. In nucleotides, the CDR3 is TGTGCCAGCAACCCAGCCGGGACAGGGGCCTACGAGCAGTACTTC.

The V and J genes are TRBV18 and TRBJ2-7, with TRBD1 as a possible D gene (6 bases). V lost 6 bases and J 2 bases, leaving 11 bases between the germline ends. This CDR3 is built from 13 residues. CDR1 and CDR2 from the germline V gene are KGHSH and LQKENI. CDR3 DNA: TGTGCCAGCTCCTTCGGACAGACCTACGAGCAGTACTTC. Its protein is CASSFGQTYEQYF.

The rearrangement uses TRBV5-1 and TRBJ2-7; TRBD1 matches 8 bases. After removal of 8 bases from V and 3 bases from J, the junction contained 10 bases not matched to a gene. The CDR3 is made up of 14 amino acids. Germline V CDR1 and CDR2: SGHRS, YFSETQ. The DNA of the CDR3 is TGCGCCAGTCGGAGGGGACAGGCCAACTACGAGCAGTACTTC. It is translated as CASRRGQANYEQYF.

The V call is TRBV5-7, the J call TRBJ2-3, with 14 positions matching TRBD2. TRBV5-7 is identified as an open reading frame with a role that is uncertain. The CDR3 totals 18 residues. J was trimmed by 1 base and V by 2 bases; bases with no gene match: 6. The CDR3 region has the DNA TGTGCCAGCAGCTTAATACCGGGACTAGCGGGAGGCACAGATACGCAGTATTTT. Translation gives CASSLIPGLAGGTDTQYF.

The V and J genes are TRBV9 and TRBJ2-3, with unresolved D. The germline V gene encodes CDR1 SGDLS and CDR2 YYNGEE. The CDR3 runs to 14 residues. The V end was cut by 5 bases, the J end by 2 bases, with 12 bases between. The CDR3 region is CASREGGATDTQYF. For the CDR3, the DNA is TGTGCCAGCAGGGAAGGCGGAGCCACAGATACGCAGTATTTT. The full variable domain, its missing parts supplied by reference TRBV9 and TRBJ2-3, is DSGVTQTPKHLITATGQRVTLRCSPRSGDLSVYWYQQSLDQGLQFLIQYYNGEERAKGNILERFSAQQFPDLHSELNLSSLELGDSALYFCASREGGATDTQYFGPGTRLTVL.

This chain links TRBV14 with TRBJ2-3, with D unclear. Germline V CDR1 and CDR2: SGHDN, FVKESK. V lost 1 base, J lost 2 bases, and 13 bases lay in between. This CDR3 is 16 amino acids long. Here the CDR3 DNA reads TGTGCCAGCAGCCAAGCTGACCTACTGATCACAGATACGCAGTATTTT. Translation gives CASSQADLLITDTQYF. Based on the CDR3 plus reference TRBV14 and TRBJ2-3, the full variable domain is EAGVTQFPSHSVIEKGQTVTLRCDPISGHDNLYWYRRVMGKEIKFLLHFVKESKQDESGMPNNRFLAERTGGTYSTLKVQPAELEDSGVYFCASSQADLLITDTQYFGPGTRLTVL.

This chain joins TRBV4-1 and TRBJ1-1, with unresolved D. CDR3 size: 13 residues. CDR1 is MGHRA, CDR2 YSYEKL, per germline. V lost 1 base and J 1 base, leaving 4 bases between the germline ends. CDR3: CASSQVKNTEAFF. The CDR3 bases are TGCGCCAGCAGCCAAGTCAAGAACACTGAAGCTTTCTTT.

The chain carries TRBV25-1 and TRBJ1-1, with TRBD1 matching 7 bases. V lost 6 bases, J lost 1 base, and 8 bases stayed unmatched. Germline-derived CDR1 and CDR2 are MGHDK and SYGVNS. This CDR3 region has 15 residues. CDR3 sequence (DNA): TGTGCCAGCAGAGAAGCCAGGGGGTCGAACACTGAAGCTTTCTTT. This sequence encodes CASREARGSNTEAFF.

V gene TRBV20-1 combines with J gene TRBJ1-4; 7 nucleotides line up with TRBD1. Germline CDR1 DFQATT, CDR2 SNEGSKA (reference sequence). With V trimmed by 5 bases and J by 10 bases, 4 bases remained unmatched. The CDR3 is 11 residues long. CDR3 in amino acids: CSAWTGRKLFF. In nucleotides, the CDR3 is TGCAGTGCTTGGACAGGAAGAAAACTGTTTTTT.

The CDR3 reads CSVESSSAGWQFF. The DNA of the CDR3 is TGCAGCGTTGAAAGTAGTTCAGCGGGATGGCAGTTCTTC. The rearrangement links TRBV29-1 to TRBJ2-1; 7 nucleotides agree with TRBD2. The germline gives CDR1 SQVTM, CDR2 ANQGSEA. This CDR3 region has 13 residues. V gave up 2 bases and J gave up 12 bases; unmatched junction bases: 10.

This chain links TRBV13 with TRBJ1-4, with 7 positions matching TRBD1. V lost 3 bases to trimming and J lost 8 bases; unmatched junction nucleotides: 6. Per germline, CDR1 PRHDT and CDR2 FYEKMQ (reference sequence). The CDR3 extends over 14 amino acids. CDR3 residues: CASSFRQGGEKLFF. In DNA form, the CDR3 reads TGTGCCAGCAGCTTTCGGCAGGGGGGCGAAAAACTGTTTTTT.

V is TRBV5-1 and J is TRBJ1-4, with TRBD1 matching over 8 bases. CDR1 and CDR2 from the germline V gene are SGHRS and YFSETQ. The CDR3 runs to 16 residues. V dropped 4 bases and J dropped 8; count of bases not matched to a gene: 13. The CDR3 nucleotides read TGCGCCAGCAGCCAAACCTTACAGGGGGAAGGGGAAAAACTGTTTTTT. Translated: CASSQTLQGEGEKLFF.

The chain joins TRBV7-9 to TRBJ1-6, with a tentative D call TRBD1 (6 bases). The CDR3 runs 17 residues. Germline V gene sequence: CDR1 SEHNR, CDR2 FQNEAQ (reference sequence). The V and J ends lost 3 bases and 6 bases respectively, with 18 bases between them. For the CDR3, the DNA is TGTGCCAGCAGCTTCGAAGGGGGGCACAGTTTTAATTCACCCCTCCACTTT. It yields the protein CASSFEGGHSFNSPLHF.

This chain joins TRBV4-1 and TRBJ2-1, with 12 bases aligning to TRBD2. In germline, CDR1 is MGHRA, CDR2 YSYEKL. Trimming removed 7 bases from V and 6 bases from J; junction bases left unmatched: 1. This CDR3 contains 13 residues. The CDR3 protein is CASKLAGGNEQFF. CDR3 in DNA: TGCGCCAGCAAACTAGCGGGGGGCAATGAGCAGTTCTTC.

The chain's CDR3 is CASTLGQGTQPQHF. The CDR3 DNA sequence: TGTGCCAGCACCTTGGGACAGGGGACCCAGCCCCAGCATTTT. The rearrangement uses TRBV28 and TRBJ1-5, with 10 bases aligning to TRBD1. After removal of 7 bases from V and 7 bases from J, the junction contained 7 bases not matched to a gene. The germline gives CDR1 MDHEN, CDR2 SYDVKM. The CDR3 totals 14 residues.

V is TRBV10-3 and J is TRBJ1-6; D is uncertain. V gave up 4 bases and J gave up 6 bases, with 16 bases separating them. CDR3 size: 16 residues. Germline lookup yields CDR1 ENHRY and CDR2 SYGVKD. Written as DNA, the CDR3 is TGTGCCATCAGTGGGACCGCGGGGAAGGGTAATTCACCCCTCCACTTT. It codes for CAISGTAGKGNSPLHF.

The chain joins TRBV7-2 to TRBJ2-3; the D call may be TRBD1 or TRBD2 (5 bases each). This CDR3 region has 16 residues. V lost 2 bases and J lost 5, with 17 bases in between. CDR1 is SGHTA, CDR2 FQGNSA, per germline. The CDR3 coding sequence is TGTGCCAGCAGCTTAACTGCCGGGGCTAGGGTAGATACGCAGTATTTT. Its protein product is CASSLTAGARVDTQYF. The full variable domain, completed using reference TRBV7-2 and TRBJ2-3, is GAGVSQSPSNKVTEKGKDVELRCDPISGHTALYWYRQSLGQGLEFLIYFQGNSAPDKSGLPSDRFSAERTGGSVSTLTIQRTQQEDSAVYLCASSLTAGARVDTQYFGPGTRLTVL.

To note about this clone: One end of the junction fails to match germline, which may point to a read error. This chain connects TRBV6-5 to TRBJ2-5; D gene unclear. The CDR3 spans 11 residues. In germline, CDR1 is MNHEY, CDR2 SVGAGI. The CDR3: CASSYHETQYF. CDR3 DNA: TGTGCCAGCAGTTACCACGAGACCCAGTACTTC.

This chain connects TRBV7-9 to TRBJ2-7; 11 nucleotides match TRBD2. This CDR3 has 16 amino acids. CDR1 SEHNR and CDR2 FQNEAQ come from the germline V gene (reference sequence). V lost 4 bases, J lost 2 bases, and 7 bases stayed unmatched. CDR3 region: CASSWHSGRDPYEQYF. For the CDR3, the DNA is TGTGCCAGCAGCTGGCATAGCGGGAGGGACCCCTACGAGCAGTACTTC.

V usage is TRBV5-6 and J usage is TRBJ2-1; D gene uncertain. Germline loops: CDR1 SGHDT, CDR2 YYEEEE. There are 13 residues in the CDR3. Trimming stripped 0 bases from V and 9 bases from J, with 10 bases between. CDR3 in DNA: TGTGCCAGCAGCTTGGATGGCTCCCGTGAGCAGTTCTTC. It is translated as CASSLDGSREQFF. Together with reference TRBV5-6 and TRBJ2-1, the CDR3 gives the full variable domain: DAGVTQSPTHLIKTRGQQVTLRCSPKSGHDTVSWYQQALGQGPQFIFQYYEEEERQRGNFPDRFSGHQFPNYSSELNVNALLLGDSALYLCASSLDGSREQFFGPGTRLTVL.

The chain combines TRBV11-3 with TRBJ2-2; D is perhaps TRBD2 (6 bases). The length of the CDR3 is 15 residues. Germline V gene data show CDR1 as SGHNT and CDR2 as YENEEA. Trimming took off 2 bases at V and 2 bases at J, with 9 bases between the two ends. CDR3 sequence: CASSLLALNTGELFF. The CDR3 bases are TGTGCCAGCAGCTTACTAGCGCTTAACACCGGGGAGCTGTTTTTT.

Concerning this clone: In the same sample, other DNA sequences code for this CDR3. The CDR3, as DNA: TGTGCCAGTAGTCCAGGTTTAAATTCACCCCTCCACTTT. Its translation is CASSPGLNSPLHF. The chain combines TRBV19 with TRBJ1-6; D gene ambiguous. The CDR3 runs 13 residues. The germline V gene encodes CDR1 LNHDA and CDR2 SQIVND (reference sequence). The ends were cut back, 5 bases at V and 7 bases at J, with 9 bases in the middle.

The CDR3 sequence is CASSSAVSGGTEAFF. The CDR3 DNA is TGCGCCAGCAGCTCCGCGGTCTCGGGCGGGACTGAAGCTTTCTTT. The J gene is TRBJ1-1, the V gene TRBV5-1; the D is unclear. Deletions cut 3 bases from V and 5 bases from J, with 17 bases between. Per the germline V gene, CDR1 is SGHRS and CDR2 is YFSETQ. The CDR3 is made up of 15 amino acids.